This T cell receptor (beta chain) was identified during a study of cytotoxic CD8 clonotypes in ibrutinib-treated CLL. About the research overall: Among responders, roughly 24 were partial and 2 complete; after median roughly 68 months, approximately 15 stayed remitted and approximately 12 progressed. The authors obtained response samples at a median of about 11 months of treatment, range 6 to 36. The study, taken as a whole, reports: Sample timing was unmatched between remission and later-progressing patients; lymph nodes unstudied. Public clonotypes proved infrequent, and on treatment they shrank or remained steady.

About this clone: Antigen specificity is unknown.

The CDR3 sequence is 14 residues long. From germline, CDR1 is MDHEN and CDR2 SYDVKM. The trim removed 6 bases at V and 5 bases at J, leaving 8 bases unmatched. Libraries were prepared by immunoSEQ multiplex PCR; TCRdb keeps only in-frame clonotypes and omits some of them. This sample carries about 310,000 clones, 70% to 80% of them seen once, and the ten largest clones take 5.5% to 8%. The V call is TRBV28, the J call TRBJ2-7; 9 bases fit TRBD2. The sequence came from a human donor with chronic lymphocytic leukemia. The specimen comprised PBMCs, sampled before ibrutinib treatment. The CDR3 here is CASSPLGGRDEQYF. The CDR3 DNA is TGTGCCAGCAGCCCCCTCGGCGGGAGGGACGAGCAGTACTTC.